Listed below are T cell receptor beta chains from one sample, sequenced in a study of blood T cell repertoires in COVID-19. Measured with immunoSEQ multiplex PCR; TCRdb has only the in-frame clones, and not every one. The table includes around 190,000 clones, 84% detected once. Sequencing was carried out using peripheral blood. These TCRs come from a human donor in a cohort sampled during active COVID-19. The CDR3 runs from the conserved cysteine through the conserved F or W. The order of the fields is J gene, V gene, D gene, clone size, CDR3 DNA, CDR3 protein. D genes are given only for firm matches. Where a row states a size, it is once, few, many or the class of an expanded clone; other rows omit it.

>TRBJ2-7|TRBV7-9|-|-
TGTGCCAGCAGCCAACCGGGACAAACCTACGAGCAGTACTTC
CASSQPGQTYEQYF
>TRBJ2-7|TRBV5-1|-|-
TGCGCCAGCAGCCCCGCGGGATTCGACGACGAGCAGTACTTC
CASSPAGFDDEQYF
>TRBJ2-7|TRBV6-6|-|-
TGTGCCAGCAGTTACTCGACCGCGGGCGAGCAGTACTTC
CASSYSTAGEQYF
>TRBJ1-5|TRBV19|-|-
TGTGCCAGTAGCCTTTCCCGGGGACTGAGGAATCAGCCCCAGCATTTT
CASSLSRGLRNQPQHF
>TRBJ1-1|TRBV19|TRBD1|-
TGTGCCAGTGCAGACAGGGCGAACACTGAAGCTTTCTTT
CASADRANTEAFF
>TRBJ2-7|TRBV28|-|-
TGTGCCAGCAGCCCTAATCCCCCCGAGCAGTACTTC
CASSPNPPEQYF
>TRBJ2-1|TRBV30|TRBD2|-
TGTGCCTGGAGTGTACTGGCTAGCGGGAGGGGTTCCTACAATGAGCAGTTCTTC
CAWSVLASGRGSYNEQFF
>TRBJ2-3|TRBV5-4|TRBD2|-
TGTGCCAGCAGCTTCTTGGGCGGGAGTGTAGATACGCAGTATTTT
CASSFLGGSVDTQYF
>TRBJ1-1|TRBV6-2/TRBV6-3|TRBD1|many
TGTGCCAGCAGTTACTCGACAGGGCAGCCGAACACTGAAGCTTTCTTT
CASSYSTGQPNTEAFF
>TRBJ2-3|TRBV5-5|TRBD1|-
TGTGCCAGCAGCCTACAGGGGGGCACAGATACGCAGTATTTT
CASSLQGGTDTQYF
>TRBJ2-3|TRBV6-5|TRBD2|-
TGTGCCAGCCGGGAGGGAGCCAGCACAGATACGCAGTATTTT
CASREGASTDTQYF